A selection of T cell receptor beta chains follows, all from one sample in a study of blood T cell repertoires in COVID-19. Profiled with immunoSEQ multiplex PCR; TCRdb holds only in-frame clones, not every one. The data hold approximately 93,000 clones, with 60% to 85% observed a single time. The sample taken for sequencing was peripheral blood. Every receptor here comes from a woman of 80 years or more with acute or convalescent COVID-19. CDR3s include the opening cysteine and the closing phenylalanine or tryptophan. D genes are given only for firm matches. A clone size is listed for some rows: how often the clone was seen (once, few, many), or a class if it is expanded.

CDR3aa: CASTTDTPRAFF; CDR3nt: TGTGCCAGCACCACTGACACTCCTCGAGCTTTCTTT; v_gene: TRBV12-3/TRBV12-4; d_gene: NA; j_gene: TRBJ1-1; abundance: NA
CDR3aa: CASSSGGFPGYTF; CDR3nt: TGTGCCAGCAGCTCGGGGGGTTTTCCGGGCTACACCTTC; v_gene: TRBV7-9; d_gene: NA; j_gene: TRBJ1-2; abundance: NA
CDR3aa: CASSEGQGRVEQFF; CDR3nt: TGTGCCAGCAGCGAAGGACAGGGTAGGGTGGAGCAGTTCTTC; v_gene: TRBV7-9; d_gene: TRBD1; j_gene: TRBJ2-1; abundance: NA
CDR3aa: CASSESSPSSYNEQFF; CDR3nt: TGTGCCAGCAGTGAGAGTAGTCCAAGCTCCTACAATGAGCAGTTCTTC; v_gene: TRBV2; d_gene: NA; j_gene: TRBJ2-1; abundance: NA
CDR3aa: CASSLGLAGELFF; CDR3nt: TGTGCCAGCAGCTTAGGACTAGCCGGGGAGCTGTTTTTT; v_gene: TRBV7-9; d_gene: NA; j_gene: TRBJ2-2; abundance: NA
CDR3aa: CASSGWGQQPYEQYF; CDR3nt: TGTGCCAGCAGTGGGTGGGGACAGCAGCCCTACGAGCAGTACTTC; v_gene: TRBV28; d_gene: TRBD1; j_gene: TRBJ2-7; abundance: NA
CDR3aa: CSVGQGMDEQYF; CDR3nt: TGCAGCGTTGGACAGGGGATGGACGAGCAGTACTTC; v_gene: TRBV29-1; d_gene: TRBD1; j_gene: TRBJ2-7; abundance: NA
CDR3aa: CASSDQAGGTLYNEQFF; CDR3nt: TGTGCCAGCAGTGATCAGGCGGGAGGTACCCTCTACAATGAGCAGTTCTTC; v_gene: TRBV6-1; d_gene: TRBD2; j_gene: TRBJ2-1; abundance: few
CDR3aa: CASSYTGQGAETQYF; CDR3nt: TGCGCCAGCAGCTACACCGGACAGGGGGCAGAGACCCAGTACTTC; v_gene: TRBV5-1; d_gene: TRBD1; j_gene: TRBJ2-5; abundance: once
CDR3aa: CASHRVMNTEAFF; CDR3nt: TGTGCCAGTCACAGGGTCATGAACACTGAAGCTTTCTTT; v_gene: TRBV28; d_gene: NA; j_gene: TRBJ1-1; abundance: once
CDR3aa: CASSPGERGYTF; CDR3nt: TGCGCCAGCAGCCCTGGGGAGCGGGGCTACACCTTC; v_gene: TRBV4-1; d_gene: NA; j_gene: TRBJ1-2; abundance: NA
CDR3aa: CASSLGLVGTEAFF; CDR3nt: TGTGCCAGCAGTTTAGGTTTGGTCGGCACTGAAGCTTTCTTT; v_gene: TRBV28; d_gene: NA; j_gene: TRBJ1-1; abundance: NA
CDR3aa: CASSTYRGRSNIQYF; CDR3nt: TGCGCCAGCAGCACGTACAGGGGGAGGTCAAACATTCAGTACTTC; v_gene: TRBV4-3; d_gene: TRBD1; j_gene: TRBJ2-4; abundance: NA
CDR3aa: CASSPLGTGDGQPQHF; CDR3nt: TGTGCCAGCAGCCCACTAGGGACAGGGGACGGGCAGCCCCAGCATTTT; v_gene: TRBV11-2; d_gene: TRBD1; j_gene: TRBJ1-5; abundance: NA
CDR3aa: CASSSGLAGVHNEQFF; CDR3nt: TGTGCCAGCAGCTCAGGTCTAGCGGGTGTACACAATGAGCAGTTCTTC; v_gene: TRBV9; d_gene: TRBD2; j_gene: TRBJ2-1; abundance: NA
CDR3aa: CASSTSAGGPETQYF; CDR3nt: TGTGCCAGCAGTACTTCAGCGGGGGGGCCAGAGACCCAGTACTTC; v_gene: TRBV6-2/TRBV6-3; d_gene: TRBD2; j_gene: TRBJ2-5; abundance: few